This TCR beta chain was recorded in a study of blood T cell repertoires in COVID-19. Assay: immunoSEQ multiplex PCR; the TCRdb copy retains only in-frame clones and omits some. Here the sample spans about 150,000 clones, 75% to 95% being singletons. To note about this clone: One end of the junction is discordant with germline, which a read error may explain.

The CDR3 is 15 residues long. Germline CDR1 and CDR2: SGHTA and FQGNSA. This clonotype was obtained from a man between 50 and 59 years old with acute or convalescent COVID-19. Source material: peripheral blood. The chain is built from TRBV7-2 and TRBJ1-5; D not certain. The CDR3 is CASSFRATVNQPQHF. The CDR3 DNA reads TGTGCCAGCAGCTTTCGCGCCACCGTCAATCAACCCCAGCATTTT.